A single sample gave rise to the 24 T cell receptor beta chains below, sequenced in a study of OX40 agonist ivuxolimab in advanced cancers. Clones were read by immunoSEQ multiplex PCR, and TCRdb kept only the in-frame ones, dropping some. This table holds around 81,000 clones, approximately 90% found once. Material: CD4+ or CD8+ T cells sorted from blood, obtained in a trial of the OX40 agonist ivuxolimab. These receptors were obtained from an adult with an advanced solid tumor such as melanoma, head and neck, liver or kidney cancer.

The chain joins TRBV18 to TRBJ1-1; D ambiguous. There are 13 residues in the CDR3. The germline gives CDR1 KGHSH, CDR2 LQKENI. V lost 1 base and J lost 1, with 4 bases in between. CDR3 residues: CASSPQENTEAFF. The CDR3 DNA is TGTGCCAGCTCACCACAAGAGAACACTGAAGCTTTCTTT. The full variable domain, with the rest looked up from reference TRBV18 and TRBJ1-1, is NAGVMQNPRHLVRRRGQEARLRCSPMKGHSHVYWYRQLPEEGLKFMVYLQKENIIDESGMPKERFSAEFPKEGPSILRIQQVVRGDSAAYFCASSPQENTEAFFGQGTRLTVV.

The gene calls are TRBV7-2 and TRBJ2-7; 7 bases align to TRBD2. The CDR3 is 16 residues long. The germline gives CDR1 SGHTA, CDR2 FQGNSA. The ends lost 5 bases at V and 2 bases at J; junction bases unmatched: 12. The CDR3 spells CASSPSSGNGPYEQYF. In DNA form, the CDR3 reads TGTGCCAGCAGCCCTTCTAGCGGCAACGGCCCCTACGAGCAGTACTTC. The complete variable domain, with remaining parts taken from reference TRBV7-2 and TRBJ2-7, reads GAGVSQSPSNKVTEKGKDVELRCDPISGHTALYWYRQSLGQGLEFLIYFQGNSAPDKSGLPSDRFSAERTGGSVSTLTIQRTQQEDSAVYLCASSPSSGNGPYEQYFGPGTRLTVT.

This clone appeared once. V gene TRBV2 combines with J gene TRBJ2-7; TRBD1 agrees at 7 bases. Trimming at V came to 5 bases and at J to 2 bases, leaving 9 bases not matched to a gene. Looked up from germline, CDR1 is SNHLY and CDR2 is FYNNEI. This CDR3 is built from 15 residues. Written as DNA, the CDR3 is TGTGCCAGCAGTCTCCGACAGGGATCCCCCTACGAGCAGTACTTC. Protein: CASSLRQGSPYEQYF.

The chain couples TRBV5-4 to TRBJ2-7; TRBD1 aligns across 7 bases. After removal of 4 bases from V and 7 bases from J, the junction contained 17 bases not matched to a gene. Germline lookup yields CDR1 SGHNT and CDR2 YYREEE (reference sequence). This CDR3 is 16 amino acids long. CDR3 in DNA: TGTGCCAGCAGCCCAAACAGGGGTAGCCACTTCGGAGAGCAGTACTTC. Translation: CASSPNRGSHFGEQYF.

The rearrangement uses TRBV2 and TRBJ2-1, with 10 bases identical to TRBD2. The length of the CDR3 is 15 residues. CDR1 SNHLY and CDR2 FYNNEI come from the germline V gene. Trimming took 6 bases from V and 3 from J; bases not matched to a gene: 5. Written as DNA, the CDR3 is TGTGCCAGCAGCCGTGGGACTAGCGACTACAATGAGCAGTTCTTC. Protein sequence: CASSRGTSDYNEQFF.

The CDR3 DNA sequence: TGTGCCAGCAGCTTGTTAGGCAACTCTGGAAACACCATATATTTT. Amino acids: CASSLLGNSGNTIYF. The chain couples TRBV5-6 to TRBJ1-3; unclear D gene. Germline V lookup: CDR1 SGHDT, CDR2 YYEEEE. Deletions cut 1 base from V and 0 bases from J, with 8 bases between. The CDR3 loop spans 15 amino acids.

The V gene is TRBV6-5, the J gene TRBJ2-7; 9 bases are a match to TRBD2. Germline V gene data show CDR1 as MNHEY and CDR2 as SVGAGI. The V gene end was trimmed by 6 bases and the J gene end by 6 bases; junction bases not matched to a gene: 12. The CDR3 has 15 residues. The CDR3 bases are TGTGCCAGCAGCCTCCGGGAGGGACTAGCTATCGAGCAGTACTTC. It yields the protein CASSLREGLAIEQYF.

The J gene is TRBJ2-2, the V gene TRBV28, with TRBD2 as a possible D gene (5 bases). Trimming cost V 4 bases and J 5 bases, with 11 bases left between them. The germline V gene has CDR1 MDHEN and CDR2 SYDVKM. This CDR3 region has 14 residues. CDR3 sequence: CASSSLEGTGELFF. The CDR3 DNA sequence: TGTGCCAGCAGTTCCCTCGAGGGTACCGGGGAGCTGTTTTTT.

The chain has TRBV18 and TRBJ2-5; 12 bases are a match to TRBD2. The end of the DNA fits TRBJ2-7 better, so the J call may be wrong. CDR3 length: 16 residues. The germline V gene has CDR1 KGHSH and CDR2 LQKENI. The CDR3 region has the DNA TGTGCCAGCTCACCGCCCGGACTAGCGGGGCCCTACGAGCAGTACTTC. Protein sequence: CASSPPGLAGPYEQYF.

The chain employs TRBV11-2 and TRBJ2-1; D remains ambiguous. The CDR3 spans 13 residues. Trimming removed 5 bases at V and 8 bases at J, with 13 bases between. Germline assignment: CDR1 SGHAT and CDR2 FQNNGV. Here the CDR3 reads CASSGSQVDEQFF. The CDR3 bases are TGTGCCAGCAGCGGTTCCCAGGTCGATGAGCAGTTCTTC.

This chain's CDR3 is CASSERSQQYF. The CDR3 bases are TGTGCCAGCAGTGAAAGGTCGCAGCAGTACTTC. V gene TRBV2 combines with J gene TRBJ2-7; D is undetermined. The germline V gene encodes CDR1 SNHLY and CDR2 FYNNEI. V lost 2 bases, J lost 8 bases, and 7 bases lay in between. The CDR3 has 11 residues.

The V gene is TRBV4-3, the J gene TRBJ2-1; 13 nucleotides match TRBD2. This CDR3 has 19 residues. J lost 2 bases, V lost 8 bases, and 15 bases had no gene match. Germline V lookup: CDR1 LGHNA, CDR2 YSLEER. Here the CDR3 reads CASGSMYGLAGETYNEQFF. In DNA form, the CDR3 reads TGCGCCAGCGGCTCGATGTACGGACTAGCGGGAGAGACCTACAATGAGCAGTTCTTC.

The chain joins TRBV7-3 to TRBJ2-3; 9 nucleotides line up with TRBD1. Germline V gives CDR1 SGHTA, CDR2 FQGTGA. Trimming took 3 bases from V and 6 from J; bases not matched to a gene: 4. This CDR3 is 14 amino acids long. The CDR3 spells CASSLGTGLDTQYF. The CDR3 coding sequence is TGTGCCAGCAGCTTGGGGACAGGGCTGGATACGCAGTATTTT.

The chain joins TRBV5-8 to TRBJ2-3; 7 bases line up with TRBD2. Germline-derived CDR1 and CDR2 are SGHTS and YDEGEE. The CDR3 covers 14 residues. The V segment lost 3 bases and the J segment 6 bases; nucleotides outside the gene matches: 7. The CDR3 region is CASSWGTIGDTQYF. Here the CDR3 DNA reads TGTGCCAGCAGCTGGGGGACTATCGGGGATACGCAGTATTTT.

The CDR3 loop is CASRASPGTVFSYEQYF. The CDR3 DNA sequence: TGTGCCAGCAGGGCTTCTCCCGGGACAGTATTCTCCTACGAGCAGTACTTC. The chain carries TRBV27 and TRBJ2-7; TRBD1 aligns across 7 bases. The CDR3 length is 17 residues. Losses at the gene ends were 6 bases for V and 0 bases for J; bases not matched to a gene: 14. CDR1 is MNHEY, CDR2 SMNVEV, per germline (reference sequence).

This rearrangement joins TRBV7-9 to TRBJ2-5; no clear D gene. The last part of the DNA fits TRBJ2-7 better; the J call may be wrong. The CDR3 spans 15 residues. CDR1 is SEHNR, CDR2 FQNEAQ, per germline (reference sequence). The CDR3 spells CASSLLGSSPYEQYF. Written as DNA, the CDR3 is TGTGCCAGCAGCCTGTTGGGCAGTTCCCCCTACGAGCAGTACTTC.

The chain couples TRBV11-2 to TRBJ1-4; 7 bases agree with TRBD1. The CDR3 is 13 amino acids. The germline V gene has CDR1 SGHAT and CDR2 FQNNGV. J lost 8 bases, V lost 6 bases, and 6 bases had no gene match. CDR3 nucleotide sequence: TGTGCCAGCAGTGACAGGGTGTCAGAAAAACTGTTTTTT. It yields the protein CASSDRVSEKLFF.

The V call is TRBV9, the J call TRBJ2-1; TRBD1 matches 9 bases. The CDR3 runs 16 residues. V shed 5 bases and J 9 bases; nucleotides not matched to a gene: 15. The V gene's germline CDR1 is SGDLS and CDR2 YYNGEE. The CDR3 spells CASSDTGTGNYAEQFF. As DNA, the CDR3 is TGTGCCAGCAGTGATACCGGGACAGGGAATTATGCTGAGCAGTTCTTC.

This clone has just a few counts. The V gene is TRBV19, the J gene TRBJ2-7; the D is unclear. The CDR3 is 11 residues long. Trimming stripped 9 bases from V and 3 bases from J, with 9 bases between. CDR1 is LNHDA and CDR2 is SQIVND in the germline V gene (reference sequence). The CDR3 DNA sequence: TGTGCCAGCCAAAGCCGCTACGAGCAGTACTTC. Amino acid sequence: CASQSRYEQYF.

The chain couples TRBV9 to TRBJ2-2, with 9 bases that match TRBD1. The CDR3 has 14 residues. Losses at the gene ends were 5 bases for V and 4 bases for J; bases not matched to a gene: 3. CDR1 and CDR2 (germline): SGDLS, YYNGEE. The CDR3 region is CASRTTGGTGELFF. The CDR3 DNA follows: TGTGCCAGCAGGACGACAGGGGGCACCGGGGAGCTGTTTTTT. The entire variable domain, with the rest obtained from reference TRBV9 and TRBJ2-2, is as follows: DSGVTQTPKHLITATGQRVTLRCSPRSGDLSVYWYQQSLDQGLQFLIQYYNGEERAKGNILERFSAQQFPDLHSELNLSSLELGDSALYFCASRTTGGTGELFFGEGSRLTVL.

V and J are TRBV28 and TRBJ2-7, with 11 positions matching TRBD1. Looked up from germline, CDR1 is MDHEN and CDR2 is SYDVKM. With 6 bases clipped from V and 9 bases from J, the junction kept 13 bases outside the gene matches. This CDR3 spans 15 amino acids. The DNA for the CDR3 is TGTGCCAGCAGCTCCTCCCCCGGACAGGGGGCGCGGCAGTACTTC. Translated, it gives CASSSSPGQGARQYF.

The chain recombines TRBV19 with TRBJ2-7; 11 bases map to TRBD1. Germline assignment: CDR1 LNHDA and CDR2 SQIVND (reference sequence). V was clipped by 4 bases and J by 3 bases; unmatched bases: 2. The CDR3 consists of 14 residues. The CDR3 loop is CASSTGTGGYEQYF. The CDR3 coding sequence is TGTGCCAGTAGTACCGGGACAGGGGGCTACGAGCAGTACTTC.

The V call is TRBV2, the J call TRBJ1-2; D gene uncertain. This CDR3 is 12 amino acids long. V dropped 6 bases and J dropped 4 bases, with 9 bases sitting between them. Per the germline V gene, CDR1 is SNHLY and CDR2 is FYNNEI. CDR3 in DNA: TGTGCCAGCAGGGCTAGTGGCTATGGCTACACCTTC. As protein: CASRASGYGYTF.

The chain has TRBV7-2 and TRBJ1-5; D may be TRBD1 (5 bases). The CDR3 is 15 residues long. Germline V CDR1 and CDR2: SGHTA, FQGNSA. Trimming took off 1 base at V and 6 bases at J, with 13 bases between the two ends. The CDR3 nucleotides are TGTGCCAGCAGCTTAGGGGGCACGGGCCCTCAGCCCCAGCATTTT. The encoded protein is CASSLGGTGPQPQHF. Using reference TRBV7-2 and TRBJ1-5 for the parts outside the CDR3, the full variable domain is GAGVSQSPSNKVTEKGKDVELRCDPISGHTALYWYRQSLGQGLEFLIYFQGNSAPDKSGLPSDRFSAERTGGSVSTLTIQRTQQEDSAVYLCASSLGGTGPQPQHFGDGTRLSIL.